The 17 T cell receptor beta chains listed next were all sequenced from one sample in a study of blood T cell repertoires in COVID-19. The repertoire was sequenced with immunoSEQ multiplex PCR; TCRdb's copy has only in-frame clones and lacks some. The data contain 130,000 to 150,000 clones, roughly nine tenths of them singletons. Sequencing input: peripheral blood. Source of these receptors: a human donor in a cohort sampled during active COVID-19.

The DNA for the CDR3 is TGTGCCAGCAGCCTGACAGGGGGCGGTGGGGATGAGCAGTTCTTC. Translated: CASSLTGGGGDEQFF. The chain combines TRBV11-2 with TRBJ2-1, with TRBD1 matching over 10 bases. Germline-derived CDR1 and CDR2 are SGHAT and FQNNGV. V shed 5 bases, J shed 8 bases, and the junction held 9 bases outside the gene matches. The CDR3 loop spans 15 amino acids.

This chain uses TRBV2 with TRBJ2-3, with 7 bases identical to TRBD2. Germline V gene sequence: CDR1 SNHLY, CDR2 FYNNEI. The V segment lost 8 bases and the J segment 3 bases; nucleotides outside the gene matches: 8. The CDR3 is 14 residues long. The CDR3 DNA follows: TGTGCCAGCGAGCTTGGGGGGGAGACAGATACGCAGTATTTT. Its translation is CASELGGETDTQYF.

This clone was seen a handful of times. The rearrangement links TRBV7-2 to TRBJ1-5, with 7 bases matching TRBD1. Germline values: CDR1 SGHTA, CDR2 FQGNSA. V dropped 11 bases and J dropped 6; count of bases not matched to a gene: 10. CDR3 size: 13 residues. The chain's CDR3 is CASGPRGAQPQHF. Here the CDR3 DNA reads TGTGCCTCAGGTCCCAGGGGGGCTCAGCCCCAGCATTTT.

The rearrangement uses TRBV7-2 and TRBJ1-2; possibly TRBD1 for D (5 bases). CDR1 is SGHTA, CDR2 FQGNSA, per germline. The CDR3 loop spans 16 amino acids. Trimming stripped 1 base from V and 5 bases from J, with 17 bases between. The CDR3 is CASSLGGGVPQYGYTF. Written as DNA, the CDR3 is TGTGCCAGCAGCTTAGGCGGGGGGGTCCCCCAATATGGCTACACCTTC. Supplemented by reference TRBV7-2 and TRBJ1-2, the full variable domain reads GAGVSQSPSNKVTEKGKDVELRCDPISGHTALYWYRQSLGQGLEFLIYFQGNSAPDKSGLPSDRFSAERTGGSVSTLTIQRTQQEDSAVYLCASSLGGGVPQYGYTFGSGTRLTVV.

This chain joins TRBV5-1 and TRBJ1-1; no firm D call. The V and J ends lost 0 bases and 1 base respectively, with 4 bases between them. The germline gives CDR1 SGHRS, CDR2 YFSETQ. This CDR3 contains 13 residues. The CDR3 coding sequence is TGCGCCAGCAGCTTGGAGCCGAACACTGAAGCTTTCTTT. Encoded protein: CASSLEPNTEAFF.

This clone was observed a single time. This rearrangement joins TRBV2 to TRBJ1-1; D is perhaps TRBD1 (6 bases). CDR1 SNHLY and CDR2 FYNNEI come from the germline V gene. This CDR3 spans 13 amino acids. V lost 10 bases to trimming and J lost 2 bases, with 14 bases between them. In DNA form, the CDR3 reads TGTGCCACCGTGACAGGAGCCAACACTGAAGCTTTCTTT. It codes for CATVTGANTEAFF.

The rearrangement links TRBV5-1 to TRBJ1-4; 8 bases align to TRBD1. The CDR3 totals 16 residues. Germline trimming cut 2 bases from V and 7 bases from J; bases unmatched to any gene: 10. Germline CDR1 reads SGHRS; CDR2 reads YFSETQ. The CDR3 loop is CASSFEAGGVREKLFF. CDR3 DNA: TGCGCCAGCAGCTTTGAAGCAGGGGGCGTACGTGAAAAACTGTTTTTT. The whole variable domain, filled in from reference TRBV5-1 and TRBJ1-4, reads KAGVTQTPRYLIKTRGQQVTLSCSPISGHRSVSWYQQTPGQGLQFLFEYFSETQRNKGNFPGRFSGRQFSNSRSEMNVSTLELGDSALYLCASSFEAGGVREKLFFGSGTQLSVL.

CDR3 amino acids: CASSYQTGVSGNTIYF. CDR3 sequence (DNA): TGTGCCAGCAGTTACCAGACAGGGGTCTCTGGAAACACCATATATTTT. The chain combines TRBV6-6 with TRBJ1-3; 8 bases line up with TRBD1. The CDR3 is made up of 16 amino acids. The V segment lost 2 bases and the J segment 0 bases; nucleotides outside the gene matches: 3. Germline V gene sequence: CDR1 MNHNY, CDR2 SVGAGI (reference sequence).

This chain connects TRBV29-1 to TRBJ1-1, with D tentatively TRBD1 (6 bases). Germline V gives CDR1 SQVTM, CDR2 ANQGSEA. With 7 bases removed from V and 4 bases from J, the gap between germline ends came to 16 bases. The CDR3 sequence is 13 residues long. The CDR3 loop is CSGKQGPGTEAFF. DNA for the CDR3: TGCAGCGGCAAACAGGGTCCTGGCACTGAAGCTTTCTTT.

The CDR3 is CASSQKLAGVETQYF. The CDR3 nucleotides read TGTGCCAGCAGCCAAAAACTAGCGGGGGTGGAGACCCAGTACTTC. The chain combines TRBV5-6 with TRBJ2-5; TRBD2 agrees at 11 bases. The V and J ends lost 4 bases and 5 bases, in that order; junction bases with no gene match: 7. Germline V gives CDR1 SGHDT, CDR2 YYEEEE. There are 15 residues in the CDR3.

This clone was seen once. The chain joins TRBV27 to TRBJ1-4, with D uncertain. V lost 6 bases and J lost 4, with 6 bases in between. Germline loops: CDR1 MNHEY, CDR2 SMNVEV (reference sequence). The CDR3 runs 12 residues. CDR3 residues: CASSRYNEKLFF. In DNA form, the CDR3 reads TGTGCCAGCAGCCGGTATAATGAAAAACTGTTTTTT.

The gene calls are TRBV7-3 and TRBJ2-7; 7 bases are a match to TRBD1. The V and J ends lost 4 bases and 5 bases, in that order; junction bases with no gene match: 11. The CDR3 loop spans 15 amino acids. The germline V gene encodes CDR1 SGHTA and CDR2 FQGTGA. The CDR3 here is CASSSTDRVGNEQYF. As DNA, the CDR3 is TGTGCCAGCAGCTCTACCGACAGGGTAGGGAACGAGCAGTACTTC. Supplemented by reference TRBV7-3 and TRBJ2-7, the full variable domain reads GAGVSQTPSNKVTEKGKYVELRCDPISGHTALYWYRQSLGQGPEFLIYFQGTGAADDSGLPNDRFFAVRPEGSVSTLKIQRTERGDSAVYLCASSSTDRVGNEQYFGPGTRLTVT.

The V call is TRBV2, the J call TRBJ2-7, with 8 positions matching TRBD2. The CDR3 covers 14 residues. Trimming removed 5 bases from V and 2 bases from J; junction bases left unmatched: 5. Germline V CDR1 and CDR2: SNHLY, FYNNEI. The CDR3 is CASSTGLATYEQYF. CDR3 in DNA: TGTGCCAGCAGTACTGGACTAGCCACCTACGAGCAGTACTTC.

V gene TRBV6-2 or TRBV6-3 combines with J gene TRBJ1-1; possibly TRBD1 for D (6 bases). The CDR3 has 13 residues. Germline CDR1 MNHEY, CDR2 SVGEGT. Trimming left V 6 bases short and J 4 bases short, with 12 bases between. The CDR3 loop is CASSITGPTEAFF. CDR3 DNA: TGTGCCAGCAGCATAACAGGGCCCACTGAAGCTTTCTTT.

The gene calls are TRBV10-3 and TRBJ1-5, with D possibly TRBD1 on 6 matching bases. Germline assignment: CDR1 ENHRY and CDR2 SYGVKD. V dropped 4 bases and J dropped 5 bases, with 9 bases sitting between them. This CDR3 comprises 13 residues. CDR3 nucleotides: TGTGCCATCAGTGGGGGGCCGCATCAGCCCCAGCATTTT. Translated: CAISGGPHQPQHF.

The V and J genes are TRBV23-1 and TRBJ1-5; 9 bases match TRBD1. TRBV23-1 is an ORF, and what it does is uncertain. CDR3 length: 21 amino acids. V shed 1 base and J 4 bases; nucleotides not matched to a gene: 20. The CDR3 DNA follows: TGCGCCAGCAGTCAATTGATCGGGCTTTTTAGGGGACAGGGCTGGAATCAGCCCCAGCATTTT. Its protein product is CASSQLIGLFRGQGWNQPQHF.

The chain combines TRBV24-1 with TRBJ2-3, with TRBD2 identical over 9 bases. The V gene's germline CDR1 is KGHDR and CDR2 SFDVKD. The CDR3 extends over 16 amino acids. V gave up 10 bases and J gave up 2 bases; unmatched junction bases: 12. CDR3 in DNA: TGTGCCACTAGCCCCACTAGCGGGCCTAACACAGATACGCAGTATTTT. Its protein is CATSPTSGPNTDTQYF.